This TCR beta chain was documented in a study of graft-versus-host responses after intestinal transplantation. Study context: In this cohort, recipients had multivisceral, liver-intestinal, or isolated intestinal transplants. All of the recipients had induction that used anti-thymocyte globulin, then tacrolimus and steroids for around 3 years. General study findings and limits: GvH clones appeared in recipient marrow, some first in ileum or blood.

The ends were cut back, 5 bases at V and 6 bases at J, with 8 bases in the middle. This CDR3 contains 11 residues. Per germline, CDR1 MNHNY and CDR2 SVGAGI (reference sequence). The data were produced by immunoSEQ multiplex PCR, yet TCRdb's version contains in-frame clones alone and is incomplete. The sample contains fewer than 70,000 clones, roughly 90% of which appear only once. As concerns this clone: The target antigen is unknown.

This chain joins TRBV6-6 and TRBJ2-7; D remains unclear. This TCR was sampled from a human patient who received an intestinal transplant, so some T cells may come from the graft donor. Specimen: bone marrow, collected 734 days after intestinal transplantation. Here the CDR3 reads CASSHLSEQYF. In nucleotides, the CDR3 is TGTGCCAGCAGTCACCTGAGCGAGCAGTACTTC.